The 26 T cell receptor beta chains below all came from one sample that was sequenced in a study of post-analysis software for immune sequencing data. General study results and limits: Patients carried roughly 5 TRBV segments more frequently than controls did, and TRBV5-6, TRBV5-1 and TRBV20-1 were among them.

No antigens are known for them. Prepared TCR beta cDNA libraries contained unique molecular identifiers. MiXCR, run by TCRdb on the PCR reads, gives a single entry per CDR3 protein. The sample gives roughly 400,000 distinct CDR3 sequences, approximately 37% of which show up once; about 8% is in the top ten. The sequencing sample was made of blood. All receptors derive from a girl aged 2-10 years with multiple sclerosis.

The chain combines TRBV7-3 with TRBJ2-2; D gene unclear. Trimming removed 4 bases from V and 6 bases from J, with 15 bases in between. This CDR3 is 15 amino acids long. The germline gives CDR1 SGHTA, CDR2 FQGTGA. The CDR3 spells CASSSRESGPGELFF. In DNA, the CDR3 is TGTGCCAGCAGCTCCCGAGAATCGGGCCCCGGGGAGCTGTTTTTT.

This clonotype was counted only a few times. This chain connects TRBV7-2 to TRBJ1-2; 9 bases match TRBD1. This CDR3 contains 14 residues. The germline V gene encodes CDR1 SGHTA and CDR2 FQGNSA. Trimming removed 3 bases from V and 4 bases from J; junction bases left unmatched: 3. In DNA form, the CDR3 reads TGTGCCAGCAGCTTCACAGGGGGCGCCTATGGCTACACCTTC. Encoded protein: CASSFTGGAYGYTF.

This clonotype was counted a few times. V gene TRBV20-1 combines with J gene TRBJ2-5; 8 bases are a match to TRBD1. The better agreement between TRBJ2-7 and the DNA end casts doubt on the J call. In germline, CDR1 is DFQATT, CDR2 SNEGSKA (reference sequence). The CDR3 length is 13 residues. The CDR3 DNA is TGCAGTGCTAGGAGGGACAGGCTCGACGAGCAGTACTTC. It yields the protein CSARRDRLDEQYF.

The V and J genes are TRBV29-1 and TRBJ2-3; 11 bases align to TRBD2. Trimming took 5 bases from V and 6 from J; bases not matched to a gene: 1. The germline V gene has CDR1 SQVTM and CDR2 ANQGSEA. This CDR3 spans 12 amino acids. The CDR3 region is CSVWTSGDTQYF. The DNA for the CDR3 is TGCAGCGTTTGGACTAGCGGGGATACGCAGTATTTT.

This chain links TRBV6-5 with TRBJ1-5, with 9 nucleotides matching TRBD1. Trimming cost V 5 bases and J 7 bases; bases outside gene matches: 6. CDR1 is MNHEY and CDR2 is SVGAGI in the germline V gene. There are 14 residues in the CDR3. CDR3 protein: CASSPQGARQPQHF. The CDR3 DNA is TGTGCCAGCAGTCCACAGGGGGCAAGACAGCCCCAGCATTTT.

This clonotype has just a few counts. The chain has TRBV29-1 and TRBJ2-7; tentative D call: TRBD2 (5 bases). From germline, CDR1 is SQVTM and CDR2 ANQGSEA. Trimming shortened V by 5 bases and J by 5 bases, and 19 bases separated the two germline ends. The CDR3 covers 14 residues. The CDR3 coding sequence is TGCAGCGTTTTCGGTCTGCGGCTCGGGGACGAGCAGTACTTC. It encodes CSVFGLRLGDEQYF.

This chain joins TRBV12-3 or TRBV12-4 and TRBJ2-4; the match to TRBD1 covers 7 bases. The CDR3 is made up of 16 amino acids. J gave up 4 bases and V 3 bases, and 9 bases lay outside the gene matches. DNA for the CDR3: TGTGCCAGCAGTTTGGGGACAGCGGACGTGAAAAACATTCAGTACTTC. Protein: CASSLGTADVKNIQYF.

This clonotype appeared a few times. This chain's CDR3 is CASSYPSRALSSGANVLTF. Here the CDR3 DNA reads TGTGCCAGCAGTTATCCTTCGAGGGCTTTAAGCTCTGGGGCCAACGTCCTGACTTTC. The chain carries TRBV12-3 or TRBV12-4 and TRBJ2-6, with D perhaps TRBD2 (5 bases). The CDR3 sequence is 19 residues long. V lost 4 bases to trimming and J lost 0 bases, with 19 bases between them.

Points on this clonotype: Here the CDR3 omits its conserved ending phenylalanine or tryptophan, so a read error is the likely source. V is TRBV6-5 and J is TRBJ1-2, with 7 bases aligning to TRBD1. The CDR3 has 13 amino acids. The junction had 6 bases not matched to a gene; V was cut back by 7 bases and J by 4 bases. Looked up from germline, CDR1 is MNHEY and CDR2 is SVGAGI. The CDR3 DNA follows: TGTGCCAGCACCCAGGGGGTGGGCTATGGCTACACCTGC. It encodes CASTQGVGYGYTC.

This clonotype was observed a handful of times. The chain is built from TRBV12-3 or TRBV12-4 and TRBJ1-6, with D perhaps matching TRBD1 (5 bases). The V end was cut by 7 bases, the J end by 7 bases, with 14 bases between. The CDR3 consists of 14 residues. CDR3 loop: CASTRDGTNSPLHF. The CDR3 bases are TGTGCCAGCACCCGGGACGGCACGAATTCACCCCTCCACTTT.

A few counts support this clonotype. V is TRBV11-2 and J is TRBJ2-1; 8 positions match TRBD1. TRBJ2-7 explains the end of the DNA better; the J call may be wrong. CDR3 length equals 15 residues. Germline CDR1 is SGHAT and CDR2 is FQNNGV. CDR3 residues: CASSFGTGSYNEQYF. The CDR3 coding sequence is TGTGCCAGCAGCTTTGGGACAGGCTCCTACAATGAGCAGTACTTC.

This chain links TRBV20-1 with TRBJ1-2, with a possible D match to TRBD1 (5 bases). CDR1 DFQATT and CDR2 SNEGSKA come from the germline V gene (reference sequence). The CDR3 length is 14 residues. V was pared by 0 bases and J by 4 bases, with 12 bases between. CDR3 protein: CSARDFGAAYGYTF. CDR3 nucleotides: TGCAGTGCTAGAGATTTTGGGGCCGCCTATGGCTACACCTTC.

This clonotype showed up just a few times. The J gene is TRBJ2-3, the V gene TRBV5-1, with 7 bases that match TRBD1. This CDR3 is 16 amino acids long. Germline V lookup: CDR1 SGHRS, CDR2 YFSETQ. V shed 3 bases, J shed 3 bases, and the junction held 10 bases outside the gene matches. CDR3 sequence: CASSSTTGSGTDTQYF. The CDR3 DNA is TGCGCCAGCAGCTCAACGACAGGGAGCGGAACAGATACGCAGTATTTT.

The chain employs TRBV5-6 and TRBJ2-7; TRBD2 is a possible D gene (6 bases). Per the germline V gene, CDR1 is SGHDT and CDR2 is YYEEEE. The CDR3 has 16 residues. V lost 0 bases and J 0 bases, leaving 13 bases between the germline ends. CDR3: CASSLGWRGSSYEQYF. CDR3 nucleotides: TGTGCCAGCAGCTTGGGTTGGCGGGGAAGCTCCTACGAGCAGTACTTC.

The J gene is TRBJ2-1, the V gene TRBV28; D is perhaps TRBD1 (5 bases). Between the trimmed V and J ends, which lost 6 bases and 13 bases, there was a span of 16 bases. This CDR3 has 12 amino acids. CDR1 and CDR2 from the germline V gene are MDHEN and SYDVKM. CDR3 sequence reads: CASSPAGNVQFF. The CDR3 bases are TGTGCCAGCAGCCCCGCAGGGAACGTCCAGTTCTTC.

The V gene is TRBV20-1, the J gene TRBJ2-3; the D is unclear. The CDR3 sequence is 12 residues long. Germline V gene data show CDR1 as DFQATT and CDR2 as SNEGSKA (reference sequence). Between the trimmed V and J ends, which lost 5 bases and 4 bases, there was a span of 10 bases. The CDR3: CSAVRSSDTQYF. In DNA, the CDR3 is TGCAGTGCTGTCAGGAGTTCAGATACGCAGTATTTT.

The chain links TRBV6-5 to TRBJ2-5; D gene unclear. CDR1 is MNHEY and CDR2 is SVGAGI in the germline V gene. The CDR3 runs 14 residues. V lost 5 bases to trimming and J lost 5 bases, with 15 bases between them. CDR3 residues: CASSKLGPPETQYF. The CDR3 coding sequence is TGTGCCAGCAGTAAGCTAGGGCCCCCGGAGACCCAGTACTTC.

As DNA, the CDR3 is TGTGCCAGCAGCGTAGTCGGACAGGGAAAAAATGAGCAGTTCTTC. Translating it yields CASSVVGQGKNEQFF. The gene calls are TRBV9 and TRBJ2-1; 8 bases match TRBD1. CDR1 is SGDLS and CDR2 is YYNGEE in the germline V gene. The CDR3 runs 15 residues. With 0 bases clipped from V and 7 bases from J, the junction kept 6 bases outside the gene matches.

The genes are TRBV7-2 and TRBJ1-4, with TRBD1 identical over 10 bases. Germline V gene data show CDR1 as SGHTA and CDR2 as FQGNSA. This CDR3 is 15 amino acids long. V trimming: 4 bases; J trimming: 8 bases; junction bases outside the gene matches: 7. CDR3 DNA sequence: TGTGCCAGCAGCTCACAGACAGGGGGCGAAGAAAAACTGTTTTTT. Translating gives CASSSQTGGEEKLFF.

J is TRBJ2-5 and V is TRBV28, with a tentative D call TRBD2 (5 bases). Germline lookup yields CDR1 MDHEN and CDR2 SYDVKM. The CDR3 runs 16 residues. V shed 4 bases and J shed 7 bases, with 22 bases lying between them. This chain's CDR3 is CASSSRRAVLRGTQYF. CDR3 sequence (DNA): TGTGCCAGCAGTTCCCGAAGAGCGGTATTAAGAGGGACCCAGTACTTC.

The chain links TRBV12-3 or TRBV12-4 to TRBJ1-1; possible D gene TRBD1, 5 bases. Trimming stripped 6 bases from V and 6 bases from J, with 11 bases between. The CDR3 loop spans 12 amino acids. The CDR3 DNA sequence: TGTGCCAGCAGGTCGGGGACGTCTGAAGCTTTCTTT. Translated, it gives CASRSGTSEAFF.

The chain uses TRBV6-6 and TRBJ2-1, with 8 bases identical to TRBD1. The CDR3 has 17 amino acids. J gave up 10 bases and V 8 bases, and 22 bases lay outside the gene matches. Germline V CDR1 and CDR2: MNHNY, SVGAGI (reference sequence). In DNA form, the CDR3 reads TGTGCCAGCTGGGCAGGGGGCGAGAATGGCGTGATGGGCGAGCAGTTCTTC. It encodes CASWAGGENGVMGEQFF.

This rearrangement joins TRBV12-3 or TRBV12-4 to TRBJ1-2, with D unresolved. The CDR3 sequence is 13 residues long. Between the trimmed V and J ends, which lost 5 bases and 4 bases, there was a span of 11 bases. DNA of the CDR3: TGTGCCAGCAGTCCGGACGGTCTCTATGGCTACACCTTC. Protein: CASSPDGLYGYTF.

The rearrangement uses TRBV7-2 and TRBJ2-1; no firm D call. The germline CDR1 and CDR2 sequences are SGHTA and FQGNSA. Between the trimmed V and J ends, which lost 5 bases and 13 bases, there was a span of 15 bases. CDR3 length: 12 amino acids. In nucleotides, the CDR3 is TGTGCCAGCAGCGGGTGGGGTAAGACCCAGTTCTTC. Translated: CASSGWGKTQFF.

CDR3 in DNA: TGTGCCAGCAGCGTCCTATCGGGGTCAGTCTATTCACCCCTCCACTTT. It yields the protein CASSVLSGSVYSPLHF. V is TRBV12-3 or TRBV12-4 and J is TRBJ1-6, with no clear D. The CDR3 runs 16 residues. The V end was cut by 6 bases, the J end by 8 bases, with 20 bases between.

The rearrangement uses TRBV15 and TRBJ2-4; D remains unclear. The ends were cut back, 1 base at V and 1 base at J, with 23 bases in the middle. The germline V gene has CDR1 LNHNV and CDR2 YYDKDF (reference sequence). The CDR3 extends over 20 amino acids. CDR3 in DNA: TGTGCCACCAGCAGAGCCCCCCCCGCGCGGACGGTATGGGCCAAAAACATTCAGTACTTC. It is translated as CATSRAPPARTVWAKNIQYF. Combining the CDR3 with reference TRBV15 and TRBJ2-4 gives the whole variable domain DAMVIQNPRYQVTQFGKPVTLSCSQTLNHNVMYWYQQKSSQAPKLLFHYYDKDFNNEADTPDNFQSRRPNTSFCFLDIRSPGLGDTAMYLCATSRAPPARTVWAKNIQYFGAGTRLSVL.